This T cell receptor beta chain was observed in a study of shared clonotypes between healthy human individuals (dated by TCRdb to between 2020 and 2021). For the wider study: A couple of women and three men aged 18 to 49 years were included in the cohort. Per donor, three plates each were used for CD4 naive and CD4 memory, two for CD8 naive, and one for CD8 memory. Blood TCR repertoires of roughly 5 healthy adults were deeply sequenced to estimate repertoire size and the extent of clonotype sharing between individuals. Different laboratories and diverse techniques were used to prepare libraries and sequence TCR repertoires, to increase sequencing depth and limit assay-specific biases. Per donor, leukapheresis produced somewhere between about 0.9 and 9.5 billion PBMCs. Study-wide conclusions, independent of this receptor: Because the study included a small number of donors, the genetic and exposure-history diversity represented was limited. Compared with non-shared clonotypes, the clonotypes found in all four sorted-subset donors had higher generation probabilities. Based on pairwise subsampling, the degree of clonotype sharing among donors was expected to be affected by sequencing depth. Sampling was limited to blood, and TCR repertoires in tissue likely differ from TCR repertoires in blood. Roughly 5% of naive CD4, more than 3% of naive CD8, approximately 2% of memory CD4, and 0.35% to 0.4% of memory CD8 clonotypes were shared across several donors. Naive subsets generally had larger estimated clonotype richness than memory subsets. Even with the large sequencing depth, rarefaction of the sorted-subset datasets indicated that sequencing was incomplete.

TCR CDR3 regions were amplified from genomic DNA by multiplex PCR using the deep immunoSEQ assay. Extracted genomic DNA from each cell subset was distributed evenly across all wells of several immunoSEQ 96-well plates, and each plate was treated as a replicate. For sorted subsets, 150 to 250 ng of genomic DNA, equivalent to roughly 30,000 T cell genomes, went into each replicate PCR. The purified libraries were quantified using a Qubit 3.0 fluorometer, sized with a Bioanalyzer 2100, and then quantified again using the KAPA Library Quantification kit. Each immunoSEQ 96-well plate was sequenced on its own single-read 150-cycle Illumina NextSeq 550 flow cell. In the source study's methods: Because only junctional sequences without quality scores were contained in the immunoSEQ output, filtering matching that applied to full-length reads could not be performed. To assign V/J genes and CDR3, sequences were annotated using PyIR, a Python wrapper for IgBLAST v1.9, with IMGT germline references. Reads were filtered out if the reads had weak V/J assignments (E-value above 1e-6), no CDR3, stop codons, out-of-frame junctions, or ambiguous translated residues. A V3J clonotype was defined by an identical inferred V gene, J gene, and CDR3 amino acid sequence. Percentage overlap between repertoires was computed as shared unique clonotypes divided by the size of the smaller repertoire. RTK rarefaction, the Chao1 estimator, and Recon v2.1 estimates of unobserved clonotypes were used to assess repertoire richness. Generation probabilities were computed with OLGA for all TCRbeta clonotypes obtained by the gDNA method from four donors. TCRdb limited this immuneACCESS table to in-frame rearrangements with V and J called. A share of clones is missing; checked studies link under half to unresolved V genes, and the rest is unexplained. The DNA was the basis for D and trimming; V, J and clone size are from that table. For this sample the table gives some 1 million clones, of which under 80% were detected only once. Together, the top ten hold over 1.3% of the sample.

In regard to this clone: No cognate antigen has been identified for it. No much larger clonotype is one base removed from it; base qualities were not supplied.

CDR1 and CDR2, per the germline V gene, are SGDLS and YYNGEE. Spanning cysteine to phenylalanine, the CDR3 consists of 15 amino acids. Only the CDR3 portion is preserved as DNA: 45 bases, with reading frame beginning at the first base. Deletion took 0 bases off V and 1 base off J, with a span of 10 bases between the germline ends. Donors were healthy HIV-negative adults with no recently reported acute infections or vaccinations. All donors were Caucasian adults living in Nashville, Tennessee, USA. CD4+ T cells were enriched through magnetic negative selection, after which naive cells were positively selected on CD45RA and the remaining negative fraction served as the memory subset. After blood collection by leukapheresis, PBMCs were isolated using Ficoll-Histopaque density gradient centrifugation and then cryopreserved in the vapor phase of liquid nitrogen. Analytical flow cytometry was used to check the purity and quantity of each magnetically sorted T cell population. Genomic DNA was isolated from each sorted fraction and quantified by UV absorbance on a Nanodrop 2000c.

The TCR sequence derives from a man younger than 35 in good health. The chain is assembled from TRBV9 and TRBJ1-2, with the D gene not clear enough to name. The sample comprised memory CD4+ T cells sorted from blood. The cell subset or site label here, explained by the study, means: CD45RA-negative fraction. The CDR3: CASSVEKGGNYGYTF. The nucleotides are TGTGCCAGCAGCGTAGAGAAGGGAGGTAACTATGGCTACACCTTC.